This T cell receptor (beta chain) was observed in a study of long-term antiretroviral therapy in people with HIV. The study's findings and limits: Collection spanned 2004 to 2017; ART regimens may be less effective than current ones. Transplant-donor-level diversity was not reached after ART, though diversity increased.

An immunoSEQ assay, version v3.0, was performed at survey level. TCRdb's table, derived via immunoSEQ multiplex PCR, lists solely in-frame clones and lacks some. The sample has 30,000 or so clones, 95% to 98% seen once. In regard to this clone: No antigen is known for it.

The sequence came from a man aged 25-45 years with HIV. The sequencing here drew on unsorted PBMCs, taken 7.6 years after starting antiretroviral therapy.

The CDR3 DNA follows: TGTGCCAGCAGCGCTGGGTCGGGGGCACTTAATCAGCCCCAGCATTTT. Translated: CASSAGSGALNQPQHF. This chain connects TRBV9 to TRBJ1-5; possibly TRBD1 for D (6 bases). Trimming left V 3 bases short and J 4 bases short, with 17 bases between. CDR1 SGDLS and CDR2 YYNGEE come from the germline V gene. The CDR3 is 16 residues long.